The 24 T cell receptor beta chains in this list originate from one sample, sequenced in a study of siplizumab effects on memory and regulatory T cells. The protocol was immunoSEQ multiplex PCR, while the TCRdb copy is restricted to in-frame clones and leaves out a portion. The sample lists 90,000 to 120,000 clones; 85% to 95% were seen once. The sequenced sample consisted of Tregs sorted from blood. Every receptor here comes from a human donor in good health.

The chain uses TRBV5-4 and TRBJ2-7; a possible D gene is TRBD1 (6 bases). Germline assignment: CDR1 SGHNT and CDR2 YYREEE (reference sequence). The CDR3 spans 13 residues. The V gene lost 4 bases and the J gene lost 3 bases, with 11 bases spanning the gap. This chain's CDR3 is CASSLGQSYEQYF. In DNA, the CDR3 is TGTGCCAGCAGCCTCGGACAGAGCTACGAGCAGTACTTC.

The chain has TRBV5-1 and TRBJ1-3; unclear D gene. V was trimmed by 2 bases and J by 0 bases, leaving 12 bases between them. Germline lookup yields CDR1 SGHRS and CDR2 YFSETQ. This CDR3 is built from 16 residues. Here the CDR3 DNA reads TGCGCCAGCAGCTTCGGCAAAGAGTCCTCTGGAAACACCATATATTTT. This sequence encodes CASSFGKESSGNTIYF.

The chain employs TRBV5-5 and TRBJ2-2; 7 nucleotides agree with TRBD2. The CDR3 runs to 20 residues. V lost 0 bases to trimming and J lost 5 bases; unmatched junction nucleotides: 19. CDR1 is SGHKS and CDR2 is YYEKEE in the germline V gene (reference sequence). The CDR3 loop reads CASSLEIPLGEGRQTGELFF. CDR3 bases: TGTGCCAGCAGCTTGGAAATCCCCTTGGGGGAGGGCCGACAAACCGGGGAGCTGTTTTTT.

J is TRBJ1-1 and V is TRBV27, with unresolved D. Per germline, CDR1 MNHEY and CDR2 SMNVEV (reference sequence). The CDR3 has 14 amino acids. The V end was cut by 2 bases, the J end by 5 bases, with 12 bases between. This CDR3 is CASSLATRATEAFF. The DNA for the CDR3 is TGTGCCAGCAGTTTAGCAACCCGGGCTACTGAAGCTTTCTTT.

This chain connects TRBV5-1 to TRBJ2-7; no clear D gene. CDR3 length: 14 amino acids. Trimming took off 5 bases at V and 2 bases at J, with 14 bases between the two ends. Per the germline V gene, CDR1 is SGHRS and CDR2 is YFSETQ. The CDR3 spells CASSGVYQPYEQYF. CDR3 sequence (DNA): TGCGCCAGCAGTGGGGTCTACCAACCCTACGAGCAGTACTTC.

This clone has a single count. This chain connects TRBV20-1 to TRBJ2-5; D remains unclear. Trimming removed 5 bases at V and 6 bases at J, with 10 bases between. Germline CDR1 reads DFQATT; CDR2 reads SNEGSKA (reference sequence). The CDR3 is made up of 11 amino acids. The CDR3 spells CSAARLKTQYF. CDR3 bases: TGCAGTGCTGCCAGGTTGAAGACCCAGTACTTC.

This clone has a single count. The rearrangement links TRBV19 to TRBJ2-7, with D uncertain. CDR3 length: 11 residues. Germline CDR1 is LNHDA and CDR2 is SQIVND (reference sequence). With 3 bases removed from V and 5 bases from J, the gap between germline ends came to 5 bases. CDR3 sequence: CASSIRHEQYF. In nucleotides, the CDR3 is TGTGCCAGTAGTATCAGGCACGAGCAGTACTTC.

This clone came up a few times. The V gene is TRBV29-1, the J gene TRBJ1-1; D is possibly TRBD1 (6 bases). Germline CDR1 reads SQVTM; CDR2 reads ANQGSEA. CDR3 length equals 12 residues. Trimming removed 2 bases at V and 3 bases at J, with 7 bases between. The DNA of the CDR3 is TGCAGCGTTGAACGGACAGACACTGAAGCTTTCTTT. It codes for CSVERTDTEAFF.

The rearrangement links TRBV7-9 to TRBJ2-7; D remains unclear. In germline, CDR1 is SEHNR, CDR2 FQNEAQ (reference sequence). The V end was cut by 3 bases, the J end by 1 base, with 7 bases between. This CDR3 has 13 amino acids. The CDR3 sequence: CASSFDISYEQYF. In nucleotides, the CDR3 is TGTGCCAGCAGCTTCGACATTTCCTACGAGCAGTACTTC.

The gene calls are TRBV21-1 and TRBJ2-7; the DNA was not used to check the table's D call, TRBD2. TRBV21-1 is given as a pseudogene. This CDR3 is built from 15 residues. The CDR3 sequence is CASSPGLARSYEQYF. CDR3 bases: TGTGCCAGCAGCCCGGGACTAGCAAGAAGTTACGAGCAGTACTTC.

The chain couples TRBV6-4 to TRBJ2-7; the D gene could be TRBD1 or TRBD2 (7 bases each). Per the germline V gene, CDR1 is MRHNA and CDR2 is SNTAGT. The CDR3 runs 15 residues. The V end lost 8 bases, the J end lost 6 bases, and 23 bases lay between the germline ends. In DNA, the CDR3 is TGTGCCAGCGGGGGGGACGACAGGGTACCCCTCGAGCAGTACTTC. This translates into CASGGDDRVPLEQYF.

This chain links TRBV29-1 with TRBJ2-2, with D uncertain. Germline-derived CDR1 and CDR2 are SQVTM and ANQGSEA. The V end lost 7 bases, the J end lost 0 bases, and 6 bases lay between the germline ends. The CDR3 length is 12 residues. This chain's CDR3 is CSAQANTGELFF. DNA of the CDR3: TGCAGCGCCCAAGCGAACACCGGGGAGCTGTTTTTT.

The CDR3 DNA sequence: TGTGCCAGTAGTGACAGTATTATAGCCAAAAACATTCAGTACTTC. Its protein is CASSDSIIAKNIQYF. V gene TRBV19 combines with J gene TRBJ2-4, with a tentative D call TRBD1 (5 bases). The V and J ends lost 5 bases and 0 bases respectively, with 11 bases between them. The CDR3 sequence is 15 residues long. From germline, CDR1 is LNHDA and CDR2 SQIVND (reference sequence).

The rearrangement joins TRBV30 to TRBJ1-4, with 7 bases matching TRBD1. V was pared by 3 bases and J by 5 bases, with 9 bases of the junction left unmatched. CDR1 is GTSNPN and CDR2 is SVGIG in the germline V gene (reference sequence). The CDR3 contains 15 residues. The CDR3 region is CAWSPDRADNEKLFF. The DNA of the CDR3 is TGTGCCTGGAGCCCCGACAGGGCAGACAATGAAAAACTGTTTTTT.

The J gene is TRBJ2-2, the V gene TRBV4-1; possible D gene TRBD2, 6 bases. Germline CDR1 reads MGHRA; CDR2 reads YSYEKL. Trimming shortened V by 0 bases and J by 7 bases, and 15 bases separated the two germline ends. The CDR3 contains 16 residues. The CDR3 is CASSQDAGGGNGELFF. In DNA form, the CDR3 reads TGCGCCAGCAGCCAAGATGCCGGGGGTGGAAACGGGGAGCTGTTTTTT.

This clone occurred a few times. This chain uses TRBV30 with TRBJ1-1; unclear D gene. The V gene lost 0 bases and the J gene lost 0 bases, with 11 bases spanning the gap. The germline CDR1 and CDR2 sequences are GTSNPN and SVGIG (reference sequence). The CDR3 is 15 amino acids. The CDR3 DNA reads TGTGCCTGGAGTGTACGAGGGCACTTGAACACTGAAGCTTTCTTT. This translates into CAWSVRGHLNTEAFF.

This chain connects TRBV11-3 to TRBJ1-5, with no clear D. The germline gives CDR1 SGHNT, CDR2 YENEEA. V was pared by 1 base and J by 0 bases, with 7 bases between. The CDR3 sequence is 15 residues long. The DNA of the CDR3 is TGTGCCAGCAGCTTAGGTGTACTTAGCAATCAGCCCCAGCATTTT. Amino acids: CASSLGVLSNQPQHF.

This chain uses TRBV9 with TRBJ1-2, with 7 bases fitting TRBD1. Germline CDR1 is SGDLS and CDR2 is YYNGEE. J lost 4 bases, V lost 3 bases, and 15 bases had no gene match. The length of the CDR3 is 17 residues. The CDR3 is CASSGRDRQLTGYGYTF. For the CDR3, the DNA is TGTGCCAGCAGCGGCCGGGACAGACAATTAACGGGCTATGGCTACACCTTC.

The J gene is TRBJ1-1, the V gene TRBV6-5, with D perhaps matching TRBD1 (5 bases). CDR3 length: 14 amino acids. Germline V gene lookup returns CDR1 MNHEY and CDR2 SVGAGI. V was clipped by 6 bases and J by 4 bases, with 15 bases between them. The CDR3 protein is CASRPGPLGTEAFF. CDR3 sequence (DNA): TGTGCCAGCAGGCCGGGGCCCCTTGGCACTGAAGCTTTCTTT.

CDR3 coding DNA: TGTGCCAGCAGACGGGAACTCTACGAGCAGTACTTC. As protein: CASRRELYEQYF. This rearrangement joins TRBV6-1 to TRBJ2-7; maybe TRBD2 (5 bases). Germline V gene lookup returns CDR1 MNHNS and CDR2 SASEGT. V was trimmed by 6 bases and J by 3 bases, leaving 9 bases between them. The CDR3 consists of 12 residues.

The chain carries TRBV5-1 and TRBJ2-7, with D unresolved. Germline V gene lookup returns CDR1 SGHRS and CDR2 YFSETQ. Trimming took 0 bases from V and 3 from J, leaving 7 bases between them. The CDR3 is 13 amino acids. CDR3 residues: CASSLGTGYEQYF. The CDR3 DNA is TGCGCCAGCAGCTTGGGTACGGGCTACGAGCAGTACTTC. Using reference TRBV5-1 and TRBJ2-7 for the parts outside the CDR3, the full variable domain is KAGVTQTPRYLIKTRGQQVTLSCSPISGHRSVSWYQQTPGQGLQFLFEYFSETQRNKGNFPGRFSGRQFSNSRSEMNVSTLELGDSALYLCASSLGTGYEQYFGPGTRLTVT.

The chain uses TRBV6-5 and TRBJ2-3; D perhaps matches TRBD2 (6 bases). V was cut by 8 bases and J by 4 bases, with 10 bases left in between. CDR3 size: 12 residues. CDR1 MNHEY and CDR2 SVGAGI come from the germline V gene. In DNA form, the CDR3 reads TGTGCCAGCCGGGGGAACGCAGATACGCAGTATTTT. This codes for CASRGNADTQYF.

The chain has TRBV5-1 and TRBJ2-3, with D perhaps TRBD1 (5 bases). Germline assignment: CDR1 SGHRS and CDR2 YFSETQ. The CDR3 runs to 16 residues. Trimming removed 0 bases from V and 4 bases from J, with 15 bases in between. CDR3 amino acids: CASSLVLRGPADTQYF. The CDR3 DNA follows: TGCGCCAGCAGCTTGGTCTTAAGGGGCCCAGCAGATACGCAGTATTTT.

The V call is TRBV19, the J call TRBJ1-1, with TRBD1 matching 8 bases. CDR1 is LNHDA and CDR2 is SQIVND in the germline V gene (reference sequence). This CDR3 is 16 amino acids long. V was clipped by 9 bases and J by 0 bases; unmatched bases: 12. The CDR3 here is CASSPSRTGLNTEAFF. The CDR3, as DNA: TGTGCCAGCTCACCCTCCAGGACAGGGCTGAACACTGAAGCTTTCTTT. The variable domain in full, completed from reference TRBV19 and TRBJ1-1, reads DGGITQSPKYLFRKEGQNVTLSCEQNLNHDAMYWYRQDPGQGLRLIYYSQIVNDFQKGDIAEGYSVSREKKESFPLTVTSAQKNPTAFYLCASSPSRTGLNTEAFFGQGTRLTVV.